This TCR beta chain came from a study of CD8+ T cells in alopecia areata. Study observations and caveats: Scalp lesions, especially in alopecia totalis/universalis, had higher clonality than normal scalp. Significant decreases in scalp clonality and expanded CD8+ clones followed tofacitinib treatment. Having one nonresponder leaves uncertain how baseline CD8+ expansion relates to response.

cDNA serving as the sequencing template came from extracted, reverse transcribed RNA. Using immunoSEQ multiplex PCR, the repertoire was profiled, and TCRdb retains in-frame clones only, with some absent. Altogether 110,000 to 150,000 clones are present, roughly 52% being singletons, with the ten largest covering 15%. The length of the CDR3 is 17 residues. V shed 3 bases and J 4 bases; nucleotides not matched to a gene: 14. Germline V gene lookup returns CDR1 SQVTM and CDR2 ANQGSEA. Note on this clone: What it binds is unknown.

Treatment denoted: oral pan-JAK inhibitor, 5-10 mg twice daily. The chain combines TRBV29-1 with TRBJ1-1, with 10 nucleotides matching TRBD1. Sequencing used CD8+ T cells sorted from blood, obtained at week 4, from a patient treated with tofacitinib. This receptor was taken from a human donor with alopecia areata. The DNA of the CDR3 is TGCAGCGTTGAGGGAGGGACAGGGGAAGATATTCTCACTGAAGCTTTCTTT. This codes for CSVEGGTGEDILTEAFF.